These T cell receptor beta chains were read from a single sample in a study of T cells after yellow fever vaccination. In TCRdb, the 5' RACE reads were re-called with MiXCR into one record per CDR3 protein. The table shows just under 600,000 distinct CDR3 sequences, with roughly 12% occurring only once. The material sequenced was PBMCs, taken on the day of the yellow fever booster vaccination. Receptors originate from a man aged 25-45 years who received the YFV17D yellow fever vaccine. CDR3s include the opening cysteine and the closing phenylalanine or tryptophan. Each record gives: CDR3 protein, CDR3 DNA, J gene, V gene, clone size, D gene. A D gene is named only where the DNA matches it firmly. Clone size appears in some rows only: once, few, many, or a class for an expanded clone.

CDR3: CASSLTQATNEKLFF
DNA: TGTGCCAGCAGTCTAACCCAAGCAACTAATGAAAAACTGTTTTTT
J: TRBJ1-4
V: TRBV6-1
size: few
D: NA

CDR3: CASRSTWGETQYF
DNA: TGTGCCAGCCGATCCACTTGGGGAGAGACCCAGTACTTC
J: TRBJ2-5
V: TRBV6-1
size: few
D: NA

CDR3: CAISAPGVNEQFF
DNA: TGTGCCATCAGTGCCCCGGGGGTGAATGAGCAGTTCTTC
J: TRBJ2-1
V: TRBV10-3
size: NA
D: NA

CDR3: CASNRDRGASPLHF
DNA: TGTGCCAGCAACCGGGACAGGGGCGCTTCACCCCTCCACTTT
J: TRBJ1-6
V: TRBV12-3/TRBV12-4
size: few
D: TRBD1

CDR3: CASSQDPGADAYGYTF
DNA: TGCGCCAGCAGCCAAGATCCAGGGGCGGATGCTTATGGCTACACCTTC
J: TRBJ1-2
V: TRBV4-1
size: NA
D: NA

CDR3: CASSYRGQGIGEQYF
DNA: TGTGCCAGCAGTTACCGGGGACAGGGGATTGGGGAGCAGTACTTC
J: TRBJ2-7
V: TRBV6-5
size: once
D: TRBD1

CDR3: CSARDGSKGLETQYF
DNA: TGCAGTGCTAGAGATGGATCTAAAGGCTTAGAGACCCAGTACTTC
J: TRBJ2-5
V: TRBV20-1
size: NA
D: NA

CDR3: CARGTSKTPNNEQFF
DNA: TGTGCCAGGGGGACTAGCAAAACCCCTAACAATGAGCAGTTCTTC
J: TRBJ2-1
V: TRBV2
size: few
D: TRBD2

CDR3: CSAAQGASYNEQFF
DNA: TGCAGTGCTGCACAGGGAGCGTCCTACAATGAGCAGTTCTTC
J: TRBJ2-1
V: TRBV20-1
size: few
D: NA

CDR3: CASSLVGGWATWGKGETQYF
DNA: TGTGCCAGCAGCTTAGTGGGCGGTTGGGCAACCTGGGGAAAGGGAGAGACCCAGTACTTC
J: TRBJ2-5
V: TRBV13
size: NA
D: NA

CDR3: CSAIGEEEKLFF
DNA: TGCAGTGCTATAGGGGAGGAGGAAAAACTGTTTTTT
J: TRBJ1-4
V: TRBV20-1
size: NA
D: NA

CDR3: CSARVGGRDNNEQFF
DNA: TGCAGTGCTAGAGTGGGGGGCAGGGATAACAATGAGCAGTTCTTC
J: TRBJ2-1
V: TRBV20-1
size: few
D: NA

CDR3: CASRGSGTEAFF
DNA: TGTGCCAGCAGGGGGTCCGGCACTGAAGCTTTCTTT
J: TRBJ1-1
V: TRBV12-3/TRBV12-4
size: many
D: NA

CDR3: CASGLVRDYNEQFF
DNA: TGTGCTAGTGGTTTGGTCAGAGATTACAATGAGCAGTTCTTC
J: TRBJ2-1
V: TRBV12-5
size: few
D: NA

CDR3: CASSLNPTRSYNEQFF
DNA: TGTGCCAGCAGCTTAAACCCGACCCGCTCCTACAATGAGCAGTTCTTC
J: TRBJ2-1
V: TRBV3-1
size: few
D: NA

CDR3: CASSLGTGSGYTF
DNA: TGTGCCAGCAGCTTAGGGACAGGGAGTGGCTACACCTTC
J: TRBJ1-2
V: TRBV7-2
size: NA
D: TRBD1

CDR3: CCARDDRLASTDTQYF
DNA: TGCTGTGCTAGAGATGATAGGTTGGCCAGCACAGATACGCAGTATTTT
J: TRBJ2-3
V: TRBV20-1
size: NA
D: NA

CDR3: CASSPGQAAYEQYF
DNA: TGTGCCAGCAGCCCGGGACAGGCAGCCTACGAGCAGTACTTC
J: TRBJ2-7
V: TRBV7-8
size: many
D: TRBD1

CDR3: CASSRRDSVGGELFF
DNA: TGTGCCAGCAGCCGCCGGGACAGTGTGGGCGGGGAGCTGTTTTTT
J: TRBJ2-2
V: TRBV6-1
size: NA
D: TRBD1

CDR3: CASSHRGTSGRESHTGELFF
DNA: TGTGCCAGCAGCCATCGAGGGACTAGCGGGAGGGAGTCGCACACCGGGGAGCTGTTTTTT
J: TRBJ2-2
V: TRBV3-1
size: NA
D: TRBD2

CDR3: CASSFSVRAPYEQYF
DNA: TGTGCCAGCAGTTTTTCCGTGCGGGCCCCTTACGAGCAGTACTTC
J: TRBJ2-7
V: TRBV12-3/TRBV12-4
size: few
D: NA

CDR3: CASSGPGRGLGGELFF
DNA: TGTGCCAGCAGCGGACCGGGACGGGGGTTAGGCGGGGAGCTGTTTTTT
J: TRBJ2-2
V: TRBV9
size: few
D: NA

CDR3: CATSDYKDGELFF
DNA: TGTGCCACCAGTGATTATAAAGACGGGGAGCTGTTTTTT
J: TRBJ2-2
V: TRBV24-1
size: NA
D: NA

CDR3: CSVSRPGDFQETQYF
DNA: TGCAGTGTATCCCGTCCAGGAGACTTCCAAGAGACCCAGTACTTC
J: TRBJ2-5
V: TRBV20-1
size: many
D: NA

CDR3: CASSLGRAGAGANVLTF
DNA: TGTGCCAGCAGCTTGGGTAGGGCTGGGGCTGGGGCCAACGTCCTGACTTTC
J: TRBJ2-6
V: TRBV7-9
size: NA
D: NA

CDR3: CAISEERQTQYF
DNA: TGTGCCATCAGTGAAGAGCGACAGACCCAGTACTTC
J: TRBJ2-5
V: TRBV10-3
size: NA
D: NA

CDR3: CASSFAPQETQYF
DNA: TGCGCCAGCAGCTTCGCGCCCCAAGAGACCCAGTACTTC
J: TRBJ2-5
V: TRBV5-1
size: NA
D: NA

CDR3: CASSAGGVEKLFF
DNA: TGTGCCAGCAGCGCAGGGGGAGTTGAAAAACTGTTTTTT
J: TRBJ1-4
V: TRBV25-1
size: many
D: TRBD1

CDR3: CASMWHNEQFF
DNA: TGCGCCAGCATGTGGCACAATGAGCAGTTCTTC
J: TRBJ2-1
V: TRBV5-1
size: once
D: NA

CDR3: CASKFDRMNTGELFF
DNA: TGTGCCAGCAAATTCGACAGAATGAACACCGGGGAGCTGTTTTTT
J: TRBJ2-2
V: TRBV6-1
size: NA
D: NA

CDR3: CASSQLGDQNIQYF
DNA: TGTGCCAGCAGCCAACTCGGGGACCAAAACATTCAGTACTTC
J: TRBJ2-4
V: TRBV14
size: few
D: NA

CDR3: CSVMGYSSYEQYF
DNA: TGCAGCGTTATGGGCTACAGCTCCTACGAGCAGTACTTC
J: TRBJ2-7
V: TRBV29-1
size: NA
D: NA

CDR3: CASSLEADTYEQYF
DNA: TGCGCCAGCAGCTTGGAAGCGGATACCTACGAGCAGTACTTC
J: TRBJ2-7
V: TRBV5-1
size: few
D: NA

CDR3: CSARLGGELFF
DNA: TGCAGTGCTAGACTGGGTGGGGAGCTGTTTTTT
J: TRBJ2-2
V: TRBV20-1
size: NA
D: NA

CDR3: CASSPRPDRASGYTF
DNA: TGTGCCAGCTCACCCCGCCCCGACAGGGCTTCTGGCTACACCTTC
J: TRBJ1-2
V: TRBV18
size: NA
D: TRBD1

CDR3: CASSLAHRTTGELFF
DNA: TGCGCCAGCAGCTTGGCTCACCGGACGACCGGGGAGCTGTTTTTT
J: TRBJ2-2
V: TRBV5-1
size: few
D: NA

CDR3: CASSFLSPELSIFF
DNA: TGTGCCAGCAGCTTCCTTAGTCCTGAACTATCTATTTTCTTC
J: TRBJ2-1
V: TRBV5-8
size: few
D: NA

CDR3: CASSLGTSGRAGADTQYF
DNA: TGCGCCAGCAGCTTGGGGACTAGCGGGAGGGCGGGAGCAGATACGCAGTATTTT
J: TRBJ2-3
V: TRBV5-1
size: few
D: TRBD2

CDR3: CSASGTGVPRGSYEQYF
DNA: TGCAGTGCTAGTGGGACAGGGGTCCCCCGCGGCTCCTACGAGCAGTACTTC
J: TRBJ2-7
V: TRBV20-1
size: NA
D: TRBD1

CDR3: CASSAYLSTYSGNTIYF
DNA: TGTGCCAGCAGCGCGTACTTATCTACCTACTCTGGAAACACCATATATTTT
J: TRBJ1-3
V: TRBV9
size: NA
D: NA

CDR3: CASSLYSPQGLATTSTDTQYF
DNA: TGTGCCAGCAGCTTATATAGCCCCCAGGGGCTAGCGACTACTAGCACAGATACGCAGTATTTT
J: TRBJ2-3
V: TRBV11-2
size: few
D: NA

CDR3: CASSLAHVRGWEDTQYF
DNA: TGTGCCAGCAGCTTAGCGCACGTTCGGGGCTGGGAAGATACGCAGTATTTT
J: TRBJ2-3
V: TRBV7-2
size: NA
D: NA

CDR3: CASSLLGDRTYNEQFF
DNA: TGTGCCAGCAGCTTACTTGGGGACAGGACCTACAATGAGCAGTTCTTC
J: TRBJ2-1
V: TRBV12-3/TRBV12-4
size: NA
D: TRBD1

CDR3: CASSFLLGDTQYF
DNA: TGTGCCAGCAGCTTTTTACTAGGAGATACGCAGTATTTT
J: TRBJ2-3
V: TRBV7-8
size: few
D: NA

CDR3: CSAVQTGGRNEQFF
DNA: TGCAGTGCCGTCCAGACAGGGGGCAGAAATGAGCAGTTCTTC
J: TRBJ2-1
V: TRBV20-1
size: NA
D: TRBD1

CDR3: CASSYRVLQGNEQFF
DNA: TGTGCCAGCAGTTACAGGGTCCTACAGGGGAATGAGCAGTTCTTC
J: TRBJ2-1
V: TRBV7-8
size: few
D: TRBD1

CDR3: CSARVWGGTQYF
DNA: TGCAGTGCTAGGGTCTGGGGTGGGACCCAGTACTTC
J: TRBJ2-5
V: TRBV20-1
size: few
D: NA

CDR3: CASSSAADTQYF
DNA: TGTGCCAGCAGCTCCGCGGCAGATACGCAGTATTTT
J: TRBJ2-3
V: TRBV11-2
size: NA
D: NA

CDR3: CASSSQQGTNEKLFF
DNA: TGTGCCAGCAGTTCGCAACAGGGGACTAATGAAAAACTGTTTTTT
J: TRBJ1-4
V: TRBV28
size: few
D: TRBD1

CDR3: CSARGRGGASTGELFF
DNA: TGCAGTGCTAGAGGGAGAGGGGGCGCGAGCACCGGGGAGCTGTTTTTT
J: TRBJ2-2
V: TRBV20-1
size: NA
D: TRBD1